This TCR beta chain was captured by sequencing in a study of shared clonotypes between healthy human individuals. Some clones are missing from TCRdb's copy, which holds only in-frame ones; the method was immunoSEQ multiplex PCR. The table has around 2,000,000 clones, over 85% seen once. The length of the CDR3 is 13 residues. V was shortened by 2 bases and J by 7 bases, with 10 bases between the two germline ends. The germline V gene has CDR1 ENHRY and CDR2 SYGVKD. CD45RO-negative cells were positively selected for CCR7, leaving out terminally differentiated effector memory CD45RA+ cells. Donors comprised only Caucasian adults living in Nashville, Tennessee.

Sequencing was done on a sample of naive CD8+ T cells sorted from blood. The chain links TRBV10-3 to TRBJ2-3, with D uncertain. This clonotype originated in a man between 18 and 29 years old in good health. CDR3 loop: CAISEGRENTQYF. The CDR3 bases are TGTGCCATCAGTGAGGGGCGAGAGAATACGCAGTATTTT.